The following is a TCR beta chain sequence with its context. This clone was counted a few times. There is no known antigen for this receptor. Per-nucleotide qualities are absent, and no much larger clonotype sits a single base away. According to the study, the label for this sample's time point signals: baseline before first vaccination. Vaccinee samples came from UK trials COV001 and COV002, including a single-blind randomized controlled phase 2/3 trial of AZD1222 (ChAdOx1 nCoV-19) in healthy adults. For TCRbeta chain sequencing, PBMC samples from trial participants were taken at day 0 and at day 28 after the second dose. The CDR3 regions of human TCRbeta chains were analyzed by immunosequencing. As for the authors' bioinformatics: Repertoire TCRs were checked for matches against a reference library of SARS-CoV-2-specific TCRs that had been generated using the MIRA antigen-specificity platform. Breadth was defined as the fraction of unique TCRs that were SARS-CoV-2-associated. Depth was defined as the fraction of total T cells that were SARS-CoV-2-associated. Each spike-specific TCR was assigned to its reactive spike region and to a CD4 or CD8 class using the MIRA data. Log10-transformed breadth and depth values were compared by one-way ANOVA with Sidak's multiple comparisons tests. TCRdb's version of the immuneACCESS table is confined to in-frame rearrangements and falls short of the full clone set. An unresolved V gene accounts for under half of the shortfall where checked; the remainder is of unknown origin. That table supplies the V and J calls and clone size; D and trimming were determined from the DNA. This sample gives 140,000 to 150,000 clones in total; roughly 90% of them show up just once. The top ten clonotypes cover around 1.7% of the sample.

This sample was included in a study of T cell responses to AZD1222 COVID-19 vaccine (dated by TCRdb to the early 2020s). General notes on the study: AZD1222 recipients given second doses at about 4 weeks or at about 12 weeks were pooled, since spike-specific TCR depth and breadth were not found to differ between the two schedules. A total of about 240 trial participants underwent TCR sequencing, of whom roughly 210 received two doses of AZD1222 and 26 received two doses of the MenACWY control vaccine. Trial participants were enrolled by age into 18-55, 56-69 and 70-plus year subgroups, with roughly 160, 29 and 62 TCR-sequenced participants respectively. Broad study findings and their caveats: A significant rise in spike-specific TCR breadth and depth was observed after two AZD1222 doses relative to day 0 and relative to MenACWY recipients. Only five to seven AZD1222 recipients were SARS-CoV-2 seropositive at baseline, limiting conclusions about previously exposed vaccinees. No day 14 peak-response samples were available, so repertoires were characterized only after the peak T cell response. Vaccine-associated CD4 TCRs spanned the whole spike protein, with dominant responses in regions 160-218 and 743-854. Participants were mostly white British, with more females than males. The authors suggested clonal diversity may have been underestimated. Reportedly, close to half of the unique spike-specific TCRs recognized epitopes lying outside the regions that are mutated in the B.1.351 and B.1.1.7 variants. The 56-69-year group was small, and its depth increase did not reach significance, likely because of low power.

Ends trimmed: V by 4 bases, J by 3 bases; bases unmatched to a gene: 5. The germline V gene (reference sequence) gives CDR1 as LGHDT and CDR2 as YNNKEL. Counted from cysteine to phenylalanine, this CDR3 has 14 amino acids. Only the CDR3 DNA is retained, 42 bases long and in frame from the first base. The sequenced sample was peripheral blood, obtained on day 0 of AZD1222 vaccination. This clonotype originated in an adult in good health. Rearrangement joined TRBV3-1 (or the pseudogene TRBV3-2) to TRBJ1-1, and 7 junction bases match TRBD1. At the DNA level, the sequence is TGTGCCAGCAGCCCTGGGGACAGATACACTGAAGCTTTCTTT. The encoded protein is CASSPGDRYTEAFF.